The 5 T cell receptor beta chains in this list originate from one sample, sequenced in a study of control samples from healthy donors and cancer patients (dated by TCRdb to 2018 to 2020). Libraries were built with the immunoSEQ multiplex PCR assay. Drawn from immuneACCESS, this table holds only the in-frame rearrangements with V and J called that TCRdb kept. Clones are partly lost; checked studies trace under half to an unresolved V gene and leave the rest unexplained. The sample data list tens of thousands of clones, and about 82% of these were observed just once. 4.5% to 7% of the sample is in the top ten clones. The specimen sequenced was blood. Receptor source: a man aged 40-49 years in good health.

In DNA, the CDR3 is TGTGCCAGCAGTCTCAGCGACGGACGGCATAAAGCTTTCTTT. Encoded protein: CASSLSDGRHKAFF. The genes are TRBV28 and TRBJ1-1; D call uncertain. Germline CDR1 MDHEN, CDR2 SYDVKM. The V gene lost 5 bases and the J gene lost 9 bases, with 19 bases spanning the gap. The CDR3 sequence is 14 residues long.

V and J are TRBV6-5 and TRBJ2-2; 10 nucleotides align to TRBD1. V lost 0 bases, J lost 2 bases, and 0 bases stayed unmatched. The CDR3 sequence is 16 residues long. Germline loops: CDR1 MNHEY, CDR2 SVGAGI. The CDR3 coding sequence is TGTGCCAGCAGTTACTCGACAGGGGGCAACACCGGGGAGCTGTTTTTT. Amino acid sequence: CASSYSTGGNTGELFF.

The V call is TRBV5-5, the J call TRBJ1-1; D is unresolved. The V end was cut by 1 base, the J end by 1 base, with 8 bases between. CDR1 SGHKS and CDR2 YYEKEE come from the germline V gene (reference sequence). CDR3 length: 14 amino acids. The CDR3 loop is CASSLWQENTEAFF. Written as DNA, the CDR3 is TGTGCCAGCAGCTTGTGGCAGGAGAACACTGAAGCTTTCTTT.

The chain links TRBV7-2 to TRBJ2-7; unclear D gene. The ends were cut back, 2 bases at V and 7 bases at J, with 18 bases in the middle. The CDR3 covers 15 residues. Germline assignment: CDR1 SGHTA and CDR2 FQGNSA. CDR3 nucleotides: TGTGCCAGCAGCTTATTGGCGGAAAACGGCGTGGAGCAGTACTTC. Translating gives CASSLLAENGVEQYF. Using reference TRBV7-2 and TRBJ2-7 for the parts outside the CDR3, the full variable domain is GAGVSQSPSNKVTEKGKDVELRCDPISGHTALYWYRQSLGQGLEFLIYFQGNSAPDKSGLPSDRFSAERTGGSVSTLTIQRTQQEDSAVYLCASSLLAENGVEQYFGPGTRLTVT.

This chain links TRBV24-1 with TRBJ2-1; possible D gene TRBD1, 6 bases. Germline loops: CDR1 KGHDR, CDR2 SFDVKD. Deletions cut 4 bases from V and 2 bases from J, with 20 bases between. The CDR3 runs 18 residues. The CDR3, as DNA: TGTGCCACCAGTGACCCTGGACAGTCGACGAGCCCCTACAATGAGCAGTTCTTC. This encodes CATSDPGQSTSPYNEQFF.